This record looks at one T cell receptor (beta chain) sequence and its context. Its specificity is unknown. In TCRdb, the reads were re-called with MiXCR into one record per CDR3 protein. The sample carries some 800,000 distinct CDR3 sequences, less than 35% recorded once. The entry originates in a study of T cell repertoires in cytomegalovirus infection. Turning to the study itself: In the study, CMV epitopes included recently identified HLA-C-restricted and well-studied HLA-B-restricted ones. The public TCR beta signatures pointed to both CMV infection and matching HLA type.

This CDR3 has 14 amino acids. V lost 6 bases to trimming and J lost 0 bases, with 6 bases between them. The TCR comes from a human donor in good health (CMV status not recorded). Some clones in this sample may be carry-over from other donors' samples. The rearrangement links TRBV12-3 or TRBV12-4 to TRBJ2-6, with no clear D. Sample: cultured CD8+ T cells from PBMCs, taken from culture after CMV antigen stimulation. The CDR3 loop is CASRVNSGANVLTF. The CDR3, as DNA: TGTGCCAGCAGGGTGAACTCTGGGGCCAACGTCCTGACTTTC.